The subject of this entry is one T cell receptor beta chain. Its antigen is unidentified. Libraries were prepared by immunoSEQ multiplex PCR; TCRdb keeps only in-frame clonotypes and omits some of them. The repertoire holds 250,000 to 400,000 clones, with roughly 90% as singletons. The data were taken from a study of cytomegalovirus exposure and HLA in healthy donors. Study observations and caveats: The classifier, whose performance was assessed in both the original and validation cohorts, reportedly diagnosed cytomegalovirus status with high specificity and sensitivity. Among TCR beta chains, those listed as cytomegalovirus-associated numbered over 150.

The CDR3 consists of 12 residues. V lost 8 bases to trimming and J lost 6 bases, with 10 bases between them. From germline, CDR1 is SNHLY and CDR2 FYNNEI. Sequenced material: PBMCs. The clonotype comes from a man aged 25 to 40 in good health and CMV-seronegative. This sequence joins TRBV2 and TRBJ2-2, with a weak D call TRBD2 (5 bases). The CDR3: CASEGIAGELFF. CDR3 nucleotides: TGTGCCAGCGAGGGTATCGCCGGGGAGCTGTTTTTT. The variable domain in full, completed from reference TRBV2 and TRBJ2-2, reads EPEVTQTPSHQVTQMGQEVILRCVPISNHLYFYWYRQILGQKVEFLVSFYNNEISEKSEIFDDQFSVERPDGSNFTLKIRSTKLEDSAMYFCASEGIAGELFFGEGSRLTVL.